This T cell receptor beta chain was identified during a study of Graves' ophthalmopathy and Graves' hyperthyroidism (dated by TCRdb to 2017 to 2018). Background for the entire study: Peripheral blood samples were taken at the time of initial diagnosis, before any treatment was given. TCR beta repertoire signatures were used to distinguish Graves' ophthalmopathy from Graves' hyperthyroidism and to predict progression to ophthalmopathy. In total, 120 to 150 blood samples were TCR-sequenced: 40 to 45 ophthalmopathy, 80 or so hyperthyroidism and some 17 hyperthyroidism-to-ophthalmopathy patients. A discovery set of 95 to 100 patients (roughly 43 ophthalmopathy, 57 stable hyperthyroidism) was enrolled to explore V-J signatures distinguishing ophthalmopathy from hyperthyroidism. The independent validation cohort included about 19 hyperthyroidism patients plus 17 patients who later progressed from hyperthyroidism to ophthalmopathy. T-cell repertoires of thyroid tissue and blood were compared in over 5 hyperthyroidism patients. Following sample collection, hyperthyroidism patients were given methimazole at a starting dose of 30 mg daily, and ophthalmopathy patients were given high-dose intravenous methylprednisolone. Findings and caveats that apply to the study as a whole: In validation, the model predicted ophthalmopathy progression with more than 70% sensitivity and 72% to 80% specificity; 12 predicted patients were CT-confirmed with GO in a median of about 7.1 months. The 13-signature model separated ophthalmopathy from stable hyperthyroidism with roughly 90% sensitivity and about 81% specificity in cross-validation, and 80%/75% in the test set. Most of the expanded thyroid clonotypes with a frequency above 0.001 were also detected in blood, and it was suggested that the thyroid immune response may be reflected by blood repertoires. No statistical method was used to set the sample size in advance, and the investigators knew which group each participant was assigned to.

Stable hyperthyroidism was defined as no progression to ophthalmopathy within 18 months of follow-up. Patients with hyperthyroidism were aged 18 to 65 years, had been newly diagnosed, and had a disease duration of less than 2 months. Patients with other autoimmune diseases, uncontrolled infections, pregnancy or lactation were excluded from the study. Clinical symptoms, serum thyroxine, TRAb, thyroid ultrasound and orbital computed tomography formed the basis of the diagnosis. Using Ficoll-Paque density gradient centrifugation, PBMCs were isolated from approximately 11 ml of fresh peripheral blood. Total RNA was extracted using Trizol reagent, and RNA quality was checked on an Agilent 2100 Bioanalyzer. For repertoire sequencing, the TCR beta CDR3 regions were amplified from RNA transcripts. The first round of RT-PCR was done with HTBI primers and the Qiagen OneStep RT-PCR kit, and was followed by a second round of multiplex PCR, then size selection and purification. Libraries were sequenced paired-end with 100 bp reads on an Illumina HiSeq2000. Under the source paper's analysis protocol: SOAPnuke was used to process the reads, throwing out any read that had adapters, had uncalled bases, had a mean Phred below 15, or lacked an exact constant-primer or identifier match. COPE v1.2.5 was used to merge the high-quality paired reads. Each unique nucleotide sequence was defined as a clonotype, and clonotypes were aligned to IMGT TRB V, D and J references with MiTCR v1.1. Only V-J combinations with frequency above 0.0001 were analysed, covering over 98% of repertoires. A TCR clonal expansion and chaos score per V-J combination was defined as the ratio of F50 clonal expansion to chaos observed in the TCRdist matrix. Welch's t-statistics and random forest were used to reduce features to about 13 V-J combinations, which were fed into a naive Bayes classifier. Thyroid-blood repertoire similarity was quantified with the Morisita-Horn index. TCRdb's own reprocessing of the public reads used fastp at Q25 and MiXCR and kept productive beta chains. Rows are unified per CDR3 protein, each entry keeping the most common DNA and genes. The V and J calls, along with clone size, are taken from TCRdb and not from the paper's own processing. The sample records some 360,000 distinct CDR3 sequences, about 17% of which are singletons. Jointly, the top ten make up 2.4% of the sample.

In this sample, this clonotype turned up many times. Its antigen is currently not known. Germline and junction disagree at one end, which may indicate a read error. The germline V gene yields SGHTA for CDR1 and FQGNSA for CDR2. The CDR3 covers 16 residues, taking in both the cysteine and the phenylalanine. The CDR3 DNA has 48 bases and is translated from base 1. This receptor chain uses TRBV7-2 and TRBJ1-1; the D gene is possibly TRBD1, with 5 bases matching. Sequences were obtained from peripheral blood. The sequence was collected from an adult woman with stable Graves' hyperthyroidism. The CDR3 corresponds to CAGSLRIPAGGTEAFF. The bases are TGTGCCGGCAGCTTAAGAATCCCCGCTGGGGGTACTGAAGCTTTCTTT.